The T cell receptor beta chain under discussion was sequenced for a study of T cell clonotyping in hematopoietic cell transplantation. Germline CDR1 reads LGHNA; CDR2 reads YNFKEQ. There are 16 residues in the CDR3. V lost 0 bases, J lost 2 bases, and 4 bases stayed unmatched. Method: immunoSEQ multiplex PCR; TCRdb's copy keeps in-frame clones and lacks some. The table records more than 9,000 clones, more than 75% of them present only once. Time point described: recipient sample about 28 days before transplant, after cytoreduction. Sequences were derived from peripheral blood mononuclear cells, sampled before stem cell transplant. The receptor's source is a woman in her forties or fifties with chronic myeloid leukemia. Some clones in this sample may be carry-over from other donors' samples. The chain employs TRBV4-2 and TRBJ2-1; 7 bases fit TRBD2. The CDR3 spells CASSQEAGDPYNEQFF. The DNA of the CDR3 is TGTGCCAGCAGCCAAGAGGCGGGAGACCCCTACAATGAGCAGTTCTTC.